This T cell receptor (beta chain) derives from a study of T-cell memory formation after mild COVID-19 (dated by TCRdb to about 2021). Regarding the complete study: TCR sequence clusters from the two donors were found to be largely donor specific. In a couple of donors, T-cell clones that expanded and contracted after mild COVID-19 were followed by sequencing TCRalpha and TCRbeta repertoires longitudinally. Two young, previously healthy adult volunteers made up the cohort, one male and one female.

A few counts support this clonotype. The specificity of this receptor is unknown. No base qualities exist here, and no much larger clone lies one base off it. CDR1 and CDR2, per the germline V gene, are SGHRS and YFSETQ. Trimming removed 4 bases from V and 4 bases from J, leaving 15 bases between the germline ends. The CDR3 covers 15 residues, taking in both the cysteine and the phenylalanine. Kept here is only the CDR3 DNA, which spans 45 bases and is read in frame from base 1. Here is what the overall study found, with its caveats: The detection of some responding clones in pre-infection memory suggests that pre-existing cross-reactive memory T cells joined the SARS-CoV-2 response. Contracting CD4+ clones turned up mainly in the CM and EM memory subsets, whereas EMRA was where CD8+ clones were enriched. SARS-CoV-2 specificity was not confirmed for the second-wave clones peaking on day 37. Clones that contracted from day 15 to 85 showed balanced CD4/CD8 phenotypes, whereas a second wave of clones that expanded from day 15 to 37 leaned towards CD4+. The study covered only a couple of mild cases, and larger cohorts including severe cases with pre-infection samples were considered necessary.

Ficoll-Paque density gradient centrifugation was the method used to isolate PBMCs. Sequencer: Illumina NovaSeq 6000. TCRalpha and TCRbeta cDNA libraries were built by 5'RACE with constant-segment primers, adding sample barcodes and unique molecular identifiers. RNA was extracted from every sample with Trizol reagent. Libraries were amplified in two PCR steps, with a second sample barcode and Illumina TruSeq adapters added in the second step. Sequencing of the libraries was done on an Illumina NovaSeq, producing 2 x 150 bp paired-end reads. In the original analysis: Reads were demultiplexed and collapsed into UMI-guided consensus sequences with migec v1.2.7. Using mixcr v2.1.11, UMI consensuses were aligned to TRA and TRB V and J templates and then assembled into clonotypes. A clonotype was counted as expanded or contracted only if both edgeR and NoisET called the change significant, with noise models trained on biological replicates. edgeR calls used a false discovery rate-adjusted p below 0.01 and a log2 fold-change threshold of 1. As an exploratory analysis of dynamics, max-normalized trajectories of the 1000 most abundant clonotypes were examined with PCA combined with hierarchical clustering. Each responding clone was given a CD4 or CD8 phenotype based on the CD4+ and CD8+ repertoires, which had been sequenced separately. TCRdb reanalyzed the raw reads on its own, using fastp at Q25 for trimming and MiXCR for clone calling, and kept in-frame beta chains. Records with the same CDR3 protein are collapsed into one entry carrying the most frequent genes and DNA. Here the V and J calls rest on TCRdb's processing, not on the authors' analysis. The sample data list 140,000 or so distinct CDR3 sequences, and about a fifth of these were observed just once. The ten largest clones add up to about 2.1% of the sample.

Sequenced material: PBMCs or a T cell subset sorted from them (not recorded which). The sequence was obtained from an adult woman who had mild COVID-19 (a few samples of this study predate the infection). The sample titles of this study are shuffled in the database, so cell type and time point are left out; the donor was told from shared clones. The chain is made from TRBV5-1 and TRBJ2-1; TRBD2 is a weak D gene call, 5 bases matching. The CDR3 protein is CASSLDVEVYNEQFF. The DNA sequence reads TGCGCCAGCAGCCTGGACGTGGAGGTTTACAATGAGCAGTTCTTC.